This T cell receptor beta chain emerged from a study of blood T cell repertoires in COVID-19. Study information: Samples of COVID-19 (acute and convalescent) were obtained from the United States, Italy and Spain.

This clone was seen only a few times. Authors' methods: Amplification with reference gene primers provided the estimates of nucleated cell counts. The repertoire was sequenced with immunoSEQ multiplex PCR; TCRdb's copy has only in-frame clones and lacks some. V and J calls and clone size follow that table, whereas D and trimming were derived from the DNA. The sample contains about 130,000 clones, about four fifths of which appear only once. Losses at the gene ends were 5 bases for V and 9 bases for J; bases not matched to a gene: 17. The CDR3 has 17 residues. The germline V gene has CDR1 SGHTA and CDR2 FQGNSA.

The chain has TRBV7-2 and TRBJ2-2, with 8 bases matching TRBD2. This TCR derives from a human donor in a cohort sampled during active COVID-19. Sequenced sample: peripheral blood. CDR3 nucleotides: TGTGCCAGCAGCCCCGGCTCCGGAGGGCGGGGGGCCCGGGAGCTGTTTTTT. Translating it yields CASSPGSGGRGARELFF.